The 21 T cell receptor beta chains presented below share a single source sample, sequenced in a study of long-term antiretroviral therapy in people with HIV. Samples were assayed with immunoSEQ v3.0 at survey level. Assay used: immunoSEQ multiplex PCR; TCRdb lists only in-frame clones, some missing. Seen here are fewer than 35,000 clones, over 75% observed once, and the top ten hold almost 4.5%. The source material was unsorted PBMCs, sampled roughly 3.3 years after starting antiretroviral therapy. Receptors were obtained from a man aged 18 to 30 with HIV.

V and J are TRBV6-1 and TRBJ2-1, with TRBD1 as a possible D gene (6 bases). The CDR3 extends over 14 amino acids. Germline V lookup: CDR1 MNHNS, CDR2 SASEGT. Trimming left V 6 bases short and J 10 bases short, with 19 bases between. The CDR3 DNA reads as TGTGCCAGCAGAGCCCCGACAGGTTGGAGAGAGCAGTTCTTC. Its translation: CASRAPTGWREQFF.

This clone was seen a handful of times. The rearrangement links TRBV7-9 to TRBJ2-7; tentatively, D is TRBD2 (7 bases). The CDR3 covers 16 residues. Trimming took 1 base from V and 1 from J, leaving 14 bases between them. Germline values: CDR1 SEHNR, CDR2 FQNEAQ (reference sequence). This CDR3 reads CASSLDRGAFSYEQYF. The CDR3 coding sequence is TGTGCCAGCAGCTTAGATCGGGGGGCTTTTTCCTACGAGCAGTACTTC.

The V gene is TRBV27, the J gene TRBJ1-6; weak D call: TRBD1 (6 bases). From germline, CDR1 is MNHEY and CDR2 SMNVEV (reference sequence). The CDR3 contains 16 residues. Trimming removed 7 bases from V and 8 bases from J, with 21 bases in between. CDR3 coding DNA: TGTGCCAGCACACTCAACGGGGGCTTAGTTGATTCACCCCTCCACTTT. It codes for CASTLNGGLVDSPLHF.

The chain combines TRBV20-1 with TRBJ1-2; 7 bases line up with TRBD1. Per germline, CDR1 DFQATT and CDR2 SNEGSKA (reference sequence). V was pared by 3 bases and J by 6 bases, with 1 base of the junction left unmatched. The CDR3 is made up of 11 amino acids. This CDR3 is CSARDRNGYTF. The CDR3 nucleotides read TGCAGTGCTAGGGACAGGAATGGCTACACCTTC.

The chain has TRBV11-2 and TRBJ2-7; 8 bases agree with TRBD2. The CDR3 runs to 18 residues. The V gene's germline CDR1 is SGHAT and CDR2 FQNNGV. V was clipped by 5 bases and J by 7 bases; unmatched bases: 22. The DNA of the CDR3 is TGTGCCAGCAGCCCATTAGCGGGGCGGTTTTCCCATGCCTGGGAGCAGTACTTC. This encodes CASSPLAGRFSHAWEQYF.

This clone has just one count. V and J are TRBV5-6 and TRBJ2-7; D remains unclear. Germline-derived CDR1 and CDR2 are SGHDT and YYEEEE. The CDR3 extends over 14 amino acids. V was pared by 2 bases and J by 3 bases, with 12 bases between. DNA for the CDR3: TGTGCCAGCAGCTTTTCCCCAACCTTCTACGAGCAGTACTTC. Translation: CASSFSPTFYEQYF.

This clone was found a few times. The J gene is TRBJ2-7, the V gene TRBV28; no clear D gene. In germline, CDR1 is MDHEN, CDR2 SYDVKM. CDR3 size: 14 residues. Deletions cut 1 base from V and 3 bases from J, with 10 bases between. The CDR3 DNA sequence: TGTGCCAGCAGTTTATACGGCGGCATCTACGAGCAGTACTTC. Its protein is CASSLYGGIYEQYF.

J is TRBJ2-3 and V is TRBV9; 7 bases are shared with TRBD1. The V gene's germline CDR1 is SGDLS and CDR2 YYNGEE. Germline trimming cut 4 bases from V and 7 bases from J; bases unmatched to any gene: 15. The CDR3 length is 16 residues. The CDR3 DNA reads TGTGCCAGCAGCCCACCGGCAGGGGGATCGGTGAATACGCAGTATTTT. Protein: CASSPPAGGSVNTQYF.

The chain uses TRBV19 and TRBJ2-3; 11 bases are shared with TRBD2. V dropped 9 bases and J dropped 0; count of bases not matched to a gene: 5. This CDR3 contains 15 residues. CDR1 is LNHDA and CDR2 is SQIVND in the germline V gene (reference sequence). CDR3 in amino acids: CASRRTSGSTDTQYF. As DNA, the CDR3 is TGTGCCAGCCGTAGGACTAGCGGGAGCACAGATACGCAGTATTTT.

This clone appeared a single time. The rearrangement links TRBV4-1 to TRBJ2-1, with 11 bases lining up with TRBD2. Germline CDR1 is MGHRA and CDR2 is YSYEKL. V shed 1 base and J 7 bases; nucleotides not matched to a gene: 9. CDR3 length equals 17 residues. The CDR3 DNA reads as TGCGCCAGCAGCCAAGCGCTACTAGCGGGAGTGAGGAATGAGCAGTTCTTC. This encodes CASSQALLAGVRNEQFF.

The J gene is TRBJ2-5, the V gene TRBV18, with D tentatively TRBD1 (6 bases). Trimming removed 0 bases from V and 2 bases from J, with 13 bases in between. The length of the CDR3 is 16 residues. CDR1 and CDR2 from the germline V gene are KGHSH and LQKENI. CDR3 in DNA: TGTGCCAGCTCACCACCTCTCAGGGGATCGCAAGAGACCCAGTACTTC. Translation: CASSPPLRGSQETQYF.

The chain couples TRBV29-1 to TRBJ1-2; possible D gene TRBD1, 5 bases. The V gene lost 1 base and the J gene lost 4 bases, with 10 bases spanning the gap. This CDR3 contains 13 residues. In germline, CDR1 is SQVTM, CDR2 ANQGSEA. CDR3: CSVEGGDGYGYTF. DNA of the CDR3: TGCAGCGTTGAAGGGGGCGATGGCTATGGCTACACCTTC.

The chain has TRBV15 and TRBJ2-3; D uncertain. CDR3 length equals 13 residues. From germline, CDR1 is LNHNV and CDR2 YYDKDF (reference sequence). The V gene lost 3 bases and the J gene lost 5 bases, with 9 bases spanning the gap. CDR3 sequence (DNA): TGTGCCACCAGCAGTGCAACCGGAGATACGCAGTATTTT. As protein: CATSSATGDTQYF. Based on the CDR3 plus reference TRBV15 and TRBJ2-3, the full variable domain is DAMVIQNPRYQVTQFGKPVTLSCSQTLNHNVMYWYQQKSSQAPKLLFHYYDKDFNNEADTPDNFQSRRPNTSFCFLDIRSPGLGDTAMYLCATSSATGDTQYFGPGTRLTVL.

This clone was detected only once. The chain employs TRBV11-2 and TRBJ2-7; 11 bases map to TRBD2. Looked up from germline, CDR1 is SGHAT and CDR2 is FQNNGV. This CDR3 is built from 16 residues. The junction had 8 bases not matched to a gene; V was cut back by 0 bases and J by 7 bases. CDR3 in DNA: TGTGCCAGCAGCTTAGATCTTAGCGGGAGGGTCGGGGAGCAGTACTTC. Protein: CASSLDLSGRVGEQYF. The entire variable domain, with the rest obtained from reference TRBV11-2 and TRBJ2-7, is as follows: EAGVAQSPRYKIIEKRQSVAFWCNPISGHATLYWYQQILGQGPKLLIQFQNNGVVDDSQLPKDRFSAERLKGVDSTLKIQPAKLEDSAVYLCASSLDLSGRVGEQYFGPGTRLTVT.

The chain joins TRBV9 to TRBJ1-4; D unclear. This CDR3 comprises 15 residues. CDR1 is SGDLS and CDR2 is YYNGEE in the germline V gene. V was cut by 0 bases and J by 0 bases, with 6 bases left in between. The DNA of the CDR3 is TGTGCCAGCAGCGTAGAGGGAGCAACTAATGAAAAACTGTTTTTT. Amino acid sequence: CASSVEGATNEKLFF.

This chain links TRBV6-5 with TRBJ2-3; the D gene is possibly TRBD2 (7 bases). Germline V gene data show CDR1 as MNHEY and CDR2 as SVGAGI. V was cut by 7 bases and J by 2 bases, with 16 bases left in between. This CDR3 region has 15 residues. CDR3 loop: CASKPGGGHTDTQYF. The CDR3 DNA reads TGTGCCAGCAAACCGGGGGGCGGACACACAGATACGCAGTATTTT.

The V and J genes are TRBV19 and TRBJ2-2; tentative D call: TRBD2 (5 bases). Germline-derived CDR1 and CDR2 are LNHDA and SQIVND (reference sequence). This CDR3 is 12 amino acids long. V dropped 4 bases and J dropped 7 bases, with 7 bases sitting between them. This CDR3 reads CASSNRGGELFF. CDR3 in DNA: TGTGCCAGTAGTAACCGGGGCGGGGAGCTGTTTTTT.

The V and J genes are TRBV7-9 and TRBJ2-1; maybe TRBD2 (5 bases). V gave up 5 bases and J gave up 5 bases, with 16 bases separating them. The germline CDR1 and CDR2 sequences are SEHNR and FQNEAQ (reference sequence). The CDR3 spans 15 residues. The CDR3 protein is CASSPLGGSHNEQFF. The CDR3 DNA reads TGTGCCAGCAGCCCCCTCGGCGGGTCACACAATGAGCAGTTCTTC. Drawing the rest from reference TRBV7-9 and TRBJ2-1, the complete variable domain is DTGVSQNPRHKITKRGQNVTFRCDPISEHNRLYWYRQTLGQGPEFLTYFQNEAQLEKSRLLSDRFSAERPKGSFSTLEIQRTEQGDSAMYLCASSPLGGSHNEQFFGPGTRLTVL.

V gene TRBV20-1 combines with J gene TRBJ2-7; D gene ambiguous. Trimming pared 0 bases from V and 5 bases from J, leaving 5 bases between. There are 11 residues in the CDR3. Germline V gene data show CDR1 as DFQATT and CDR2 as SNEGSKA (reference sequence). The CDR3 DNA reads as TGCAGTGCTAGAGATACCCACGAGCAGTACTTC. It translates to CSARDTHEQYF.

The V and J genes are TRBV9 and TRBJ1-1; TRBD1 is a possible D gene (5 bases). Trimming removed 0 bases at V and 0 bases at J, with 9 bases between. CDR3 size: 15 residues. Germline assignment: CDR1 SGDLS and CDR2 YYNGEE. The CDR3 protein is CASSVDGGVNTEAFF. CDR3 bases: TGTGCCAGCAGCGTAGATGGGGGGGTGAACACTGAAGCTTTCTTT.

V and J are TRBV7-2 and TRBJ2-1; D unclear. The V gene lost 2 bases and the J gene lost 6 bases, with 14 bases spanning the gap. CDR1 is SGHTA and CDR2 is FQGNSA in the germline V gene. The CDR3 is made up of 15 amino acids. CDR3 protein: CASSLKGLVGNEQFF. The CDR3 DNA is TGTGCCAGCAGCTTAAAGGGTCTGGTTGGCAATGAGCAGTTCTTC. The full variable domain, rest sourced from reference TRBV7-2 and TRBJ2-1, is GAGVSQSPSNKVTEKGKDVELRCDPISGHTALYWYRQSLGQGLEFLIYFQGNSAPDKSGLPSDRFSAERTGGSVSTLTIQRTQQEDSAVYLCASSLKGLVGNEQFFGPGTRLTVL.